The next 31 T cell receptor beta chains were all read from a single sample in a study of blood T cell repertoires in COVID-19. TCRdb's copy holds only in-frame clones and misses some; the assay was immunoSEQ multiplex PCR. In the table there are about 150,000 clones, 78% of which are singletons. Material for sequencing was peripheral blood. All receptors come from an older man with acute or convalescent COVID-19.

A single count supports this clone. V gene TRBV5-1 combines with J gene TRBJ2-3; TRBD1 matches 7 bases. The ends lost 4 bases at V and 4 bases at J; junction bases unmatched: 6. The germline gives CDR1 SGHRS, CDR2 YFSETQ. There are 14 residues in the CDR3. The CDR3 coding sequence is TGCGCCAGCAGCCTAGGGACAGATGCAGATACGCAGTATTTT. It encodes CASSLGTDADTQYF.

The chain combines TRBV5-1 with TRBJ2-2; TRBD1 might be the D (6 bases). The CDR3 length is 14 residues. CDR1 is SGHRS, CDR2 YFSETQ, per germline. V was pared by 7 bases and J by 6 bases, with 16 bases between. CDR3 sequence: CASVGAQGPGELFF. As DNA, the CDR3 is TGCGCCAGCGTTGGAGCACAGGGACCCGGGGAGCTGTTTTTT.

J is TRBJ1-2 and V is TRBV6-5, with a weak D call TRBD1 (6 bases). The V end lost 8 bases, the J end lost 0 bases, and 10 bases lay between the germline ends. This CDR3 is 13 amino acids long. CDR1 and CDR2 (germline): MNHEY, SVGAGI. This CDR3 reads CASWDTPNYGYTF. DNA of the CDR3: TGTGCCAGCTGGGACACTCCTAACTATGGCTACACCTTC.

This sequence joins TRBV5-1 and TRBJ1-1; D is ambiguous. Germline lookup yields CDR1 SGHRS and CDR2 YFSETQ. This CDR3 region has 14 residues. V lost 4 bases, J lost 4 bases, and 14 bases lay in between. This CDR3 is CASSTSVVRTEAFF. The CDR3 DNA reads as TGCGCCAGCAGCACGAGTGTGGTACGCACTGAAGCTTTCTTT.

This chain links TRBV30 with TRBJ2-7; D remains unclear. CDR1 is GTSNPN, CDR2 SVGIG, per germline (reference sequence). CDR3 length: 11 residues. The V end was cut by 2 bases, the J end by 4 bases, with 6 bases between. The CDR3 sequence: CAWSHSYEQYF. CDR3 sequence (DNA): TGTGCCTGGAGTCATAGTTACGAGCAGTACTTC.

The chain carries TRBV5-1 and TRBJ1-2; D perhaps matches TRBD1 (6 bases). The CDR3 contains 14 residues. V gave up 0 bases and J gave up 8 bases, with 14 bases separating them. Germline values: CDR1 SGHRS, CDR2 YFSETQ. The DNA of the CDR3 is TGCGCCAGCAGCTTGGACAGGGCCCCTGGAGGCTACACCTTC. It yields the protein CASSLDRAPGGYTF.

This clone was recorded many times. The rearrangement joins TRBV5-1 to TRBJ1-6; possible D gene TRBD1, 6 bases. This CDR3 is built from 14 residues. CDR1 is SGHRS and CDR2 is YFSETQ in the germline V gene. Trimming removed 4 bases from V and 6 bases from J, with 11 bases in between. CDR3 sequence: CASSPGTTNSPLHF. CDR3 nucleotides: TGCGCCAGCAGCCCAGGGACAACTAATTCACCCCTCCACTTT.

The V gene is TRBV6-5, the J gene TRBJ2-7, with 8 bases aligning to TRBD2. With V trimmed by 10 bases and J by 9 bases, 8 bases remained unmatched. The germline V gene encodes CDR1 MNHEY and CDR2 SVGAGI. CDR3 length: 11 amino acids. The CDR3 loop reads CATGRDAAQYF. CDR3 nucleotides: TGTGCCACCGGGAGGGACGCCGCGCAGTACTTC.

The rearrangement joins TRBV6-5 to TRBJ1-1; 7 nucleotides line up with TRBD1. The CDR3 is 15 amino acids. V lost 6 bases to trimming and J lost 3 bases; unmatched junction nucleotides: 10. Germline loops: CDR1 MNHEY, CDR2 SVGAGI. The CDR3 protein is CASRPRRGQDTEAFF. CDR3 coding DNA: TGTGCCAGCAGACCTAGGAGGGGGCAGGACACTGAAGCTTTCTTT.

This clone occurred once. V gene TRBV6-1 combines with J gene TRBJ2-1; D is possibly TRBD2 (5 bases). This CDR3 region has 15 residues. The germline CDR1 and CDR2 sequences are MNHNS and SASEGT. Trimming removed 6 bases at V and 0 bases at J, with 12 bases between. CDR3 in DNA: TGTGCCAGCAGCCTCGGGGTGAGCTCCTACAATGAGCAGTTCTTC. It codes for CASSLGVSSYNEQFF.

This chain links TRBV12-5 with TRBJ1-4; D call uncertain. There are 14 residues in the CDR3. The germline gives CDR1 LGHNT, CDR2 FRNRAP. V dropped 0 bases and J dropped 6 bases, with 8 bases sitting between them. CDR3 nucleotide sequence: TGTGCTAGTGGTTTGGTACCGGTTTATGAAAAACTGTTTTTT. Residues: CASGLVPVYEKLFF.

To note about this clone: This sample also contains other DNA sequences that code for the same CDR3. The chain joins TRBV6-5 to TRBJ2-7, with 11 bases identical to TRBD2. CDR3 size: 15 residues. The J segment lost 2 bases and the V segment lost 0 bases, leaving 0 bases of the junction unmatched. The V gene's germline CDR1 is MNHEY and CDR2 SVGAGI. The DNA for the CDR3 is TGTGCCAGCAGTTACTCACTAGCGGGGGCCTACGAGCAGTACTTC. Translation gives CASSYSLAGAYEQYF.

The genes are TRBV6-1 and TRBJ1-6; 9 bases are a match to TRBD1. V trimming: 1 base; J trimming: 11 bases; junction bases outside the gene matches: 12. This CDR3 is 17 amino acids long. Germline V CDR1 and CDR2: MNHNS, SASEGT. CDR3 sequence reads: CASSEGSPQTGGTPLHF. CDR3 DNA: TGTGCCAGCAGTGAAGGTTCCCCCCAGACAGGGGGAACACCCCTCCACTTT.

The V call is TRBV7-2, the J call TRBJ2-1, with 8 bases that match TRBD1. The V segment lost 1 base and the J segment 5 bases; nucleotides outside the gene matches: 4. The CDR3 consists of 15 residues. The germline gives CDR1 SGHTA, CDR2 FQGNSA. DNA of the CDR3: TGTGCCAGCAGCTTAGGGACAGGGATTAACAATGAGCAGTTCTTC. Residues: CASSLGTGINNEQFF.

This chain links TRBV6-5 with TRBJ2-2, with D tentatively TRBD2 (6 bases). The CDR3 extends over 16 amino acids. The germline V gene has CDR1 MNHEY and CDR2 SVGAGI. Trimming cost V 2 bases and J 5 bases, with 15 bases left between them. The CDR3 protein is CASSYGGGLYTGELFF. DNA for the CDR3: TGTGCCAGCAGTTACGGTGGGGGGTTGTATACCGGGGAGCTGTTTTTT.

The chain couples TRBV28 to TRBJ2-5, with D unclear. V lost 6 bases, J lost 5 bases, and 7 bases lay in between. Germline-derived CDR1 and CDR2 are MDHEN and SYDVKM. The CDR3 consists of 11 residues. CDR3 residues: CASSPRETQYF. The CDR3 DNA is TGTGCCAGCAGCCCTCGGGAGACCCAGTACTTC.

The chain links TRBV5-6 to TRBJ1-2; 7 nucleotides align to TRBD1. J was trimmed by 2 bases and V by 6 bases; bases with no gene match: 4. The length of the CDR3 is 13 residues. Germline CDR1 and CDR2: SGHDT and YYEEEE. CDR3: CASTAGQNYGYTF. In nucleotides, the CDR3 is TGTGCCAGCACCGCGGGACAGAACTATGGCTACACCTTC.

The chain employs TRBV6-5 and TRBJ1-2, with 7 positions matching TRBD1. The trim removed 6 bases at V and 2 bases at J, leaving 3 bases unmatched. CDR3 size: 13 residues. CDR1 is MNHEY and CDR2 is SVGAGI in the germline V gene. This CDR3 reads CASRLQGNYGYTF. The CDR3 DNA reads as TGTGCCAGCAGGCTACAGGGGAACTATGGCTACACCTTC.

The chain carries TRBV7-6 and TRBJ2-2; 11 nucleotides agree with TRBD1. The germline gives CDR1 SGHVS, CDR2 FNYEAQ. J lost 5 bases, V lost 3 bases, and 5 bases had no gene match. This CDR3 region has 16 residues. CDR3: CASSLSGQGATGELFF. Written as DNA, the CDR3 is TGTGCCAGCAGCTTGAGTGGACAGGGGGCTACCGGGGAGCTGTTTTTT.

The rearrangement links TRBV7-9 to TRBJ1-4, with TRBD1 as a possible D gene (5 bases). The V end was cut by 4 bases, the J end by 8 bases, with 14 bases between. From germline, CDR1 is SEHNR and CDR2 FQNEAQ (reference sequence). The CDR3 length is 14 residues. This CDR3 reads CASSSPGGGEKLFF. The CDR3 region has the DNA TGTGCCAGCAGCTCCCCGGGGGGAGGCGAAAAACTGTTTTTT.

The table lists this clone with a count of one. This chain uses TRBV5-6 with TRBJ2-3; 8 bases agree with TRBD2. CDR1 SGHDT and CDR2 YYEEEE come from the germline V gene. This CDR3 has 15 amino acids. The trim removed 7 bases at V and 3 bases at J, leaving 10 bases unmatched. CDR3 in amino acids: CASFEAGGATDTQYF. The CDR3 DNA reads as TGTGCCAGCTTTGAGGCGGGGGGCGCGACAGATACGCAGTATTTT.

The rearrangement uses TRBV25-1 and TRBJ1-2; D uncertain. CDR3 length equals 12 residues. V lost 3 bases and J lost 8, with 10 bases in between. Germline assignment: CDR1 MGHDK and CDR2 SYGVNS. The chain's CDR3 is CASSETLGGYTF. The CDR3 DNA reads as TGTGCCAGCAGTGAGACCCTCGGGGGCTACACCTTC.

V is TRBV6-2 or TRBV6-3 and J is TRBJ2-4; 9 bases are a match to TRBD1. Germline-derived CDR1 and CDR2 are MNHEY and SVGEGT. There are 15 residues in the CDR3. The J segment lost 7 bases and the V segment lost 5 bases, leaving 9 bases of the junction unmatched. Written as DNA, the CDR3 is TGTGCCAGCAGTACCGGGACAGGGCCTAATAACATTCAGTACTTC. As protein: CASSTGTGPNNIQYF.

This sequence joins TRBV11-2 and TRBJ2-2; tentatively, D is TRBD1 (6 bases). CDR1 and CDR2 (germline): SGHAT, FQNNGV. V was trimmed by 5 bases and J by 1 base, leaving 8 bases between them. This CDR3 region has 14 residues. The CDR3 reads CASSAQGNTGELFF. The CDR3 coding sequence is TGTGCCAGCAGCGCACAGGGGAACACCGGGGAGCTGTTTTTT.

This chain connects TRBV19 to TRBJ2-5; no firm D call. Trimming pared 3 bases from V and 1 base from J, leaving 9 bases between. The germline CDR1 and CDR2 sequences are LNHDA and SQIVND (reference sequence). There are 14 residues in the CDR3. CDR3 DNA: TGTGCCAGTAGTATCACCTGGAGCCAAGAGACCCAGTACTTC. This sequence encodes CASSITWSQETQYF.

This chain joins TRBV15 and TRBJ2-1; TRBD1 matches at 7 bases. Per germline, CDR1 LNHNV and CDR2 YYDKDF (reference sequence). V gave up 0 bases and J gave up 8 bases; unmatched junction bases: 4. The CDR3 has 14 amino acids. Written as DNA, the CDR3 is TGTGCCACCAGCAGAGATCCTCAGGGGGATGAGCAGTTCTTC. Translating it yields CATSRDPQGDEQFF.

The chain couples TRBV18 to TRBJ1-2; 8 nucleotides align to TRBD1. Trimming removed 1 base from V and 7 bases from J; junction bases left unmatched: 8. The CDR3 runs to 15 residues. The germline V gene has CDR1 KGHSH and CDR2 LQKENI. CDR3 sequence reads: CASSPLAGGTVGYTF. CDR3 nucleotide sequence: TGTGCCAGCTCACCACTCGCAGGGGGCACCGTTGGCTACACCTTC.

The chain joins TRBV18 to TRBJ2-1; TRBD2 aligns across 12 bases. The CDR3 is made up of 15 amino acids. Germline V gene data show CDR1 as KGHSH and CDR2 as LQKENI. The junction had 5 bases not matched to a gene; V was cut back by 3 bases and J by 8 bases. The CDR3 spells CASSPPSGGGYEQFF. The CDR3 DNA follows: TGTGCCAGCTCACCTCCTAGCGGGGGGGGGTATGAGCAGTTCTTC.

This rearrangement joins TRBV30 to TRBJ1-2; 8 bases match TRBD1. The CDR3 spans 12 residues. V lost 8 bases, J lost 0 bases, and 2 bases stayed unmatched. Germline CDR1 and CDR2: GTSNPN and SVGIG (reference sequence). CDR3 sequence (DNA): TGTGCCCAGGGGGCGGCTAACTATGGCTACACCTTC. Amino acids: CAQGAANYGYTF.

CDR3 sequence reads: CASSPHSNSPLHF. CDR3 DNA sequence: TGTGCCAGCAGCCCCCATAGTAACTCACCCCTCCACTTT. V usage is TRBV7-2 and J usage is TRBJ1-6, with D uncertain. V was shortened by 5 bases and J by 10 bases, with 12 bases between the two germline ends. Germline CDR1 and CDR2: SGHTA and FQGNSA. The CDR3 is 13 amino acids. The variable domain in full, completed from reference TRBV7-2 and TRBJ1-6, reads GAGVSQSPSNKVTEKGKDVELRCDPISGHTALYWYRQSLGQGLEFLIYFQGNSAPDKSGLPSDRFSAERTGGSVSTLTIQRTQQEDSAVYLCASSPHSNSPLHFGNGTRLTVT.

Here the CDR3 reads CASSSGQDNEKLFF. The CDR3 region has the DNA TGTGCCAGCAGTTCCGGACAGGATAATGAAAAACTGTTTTTT. V usage is TRBV28 and J usage is TRBJ1-4; 7 positions match TRBD1. Germline V CDR1 and CDR2: MDHEN, SYDVKM. This CDR3 region has 14 residues. V trimming: 4 bases; J trimming: 4 bases; junction bases outside the gene matches: 3. Drawing the rest from reference TRBV28 and TRBJ1-4, the complete variable domain is DVKVTQSSRYLVKRTGEKVFLECVQDMDHENMFWYRQDPGLGLRLIYFSYDVKMKEKGDIPEGYSVSREKKERFSLILESASTNQTSMYLCASSSGQDNEKLFFGSGTQLSVL.